The 5 T cell receptor beta chains presented below share a single source sample, sequenced in a study of long-term antiretroviral therapy in people with HIV. At the survey level, the v3.0 immunoSEQ assay was run. Produced via immunoSEQ multiplex PCR; TCRdb's table is partial and in-frame only. This table holds under 20,000 clones, 78% found once. This material consisted of unsorted PBMCs, taken 0.3 years after starting antiretroviral therapy. These TCRs come from a woman aged 50 to 60 with HIV.

This clone was detected a few times. The chain is built from TRBV11-2 and TRBJ2-1; D perhaps matches TRBD1 (5 bases). V was clipped by 5 bases and J by 8 bases, with 7 bases between them. CDR1 is SGHAT and CDR2 is FQNNGV in the germline V gene. The CDR3 loop spans 11 amino acids. The CDR3 DNA reads TGTGCCAGCAGCCCCAGGGATGAGCAGTTCTTC. It yields the protein CASSPRDEQFF.

CDR3 sequence reads: CASSLTISYEQYF. The DNA of the CDR3 is TGTGCCAGCAGCTTGACCATCTCCTACGAGCAGTACTTC. The chain links TRBV5-5 to TRBJ2-7; the D is unclear. V was shortened by 1 base and J by 0 bases, with 5 bases between the two germline ends. CDR1 is SGHKS, CDR2 YYEKEE, per germline (reference sequence). This CDR3 has 13 amino acids.

This chain connects TRBV18 to TRBJ1-5; 7 bases line up with TRBD1. The CDR3 is 15 amino acids. The germline gives CDR1 KGHSH, CDR2 LQKENI. The J segment lost 3 bases and the V segment lost 2 bases, leaving 4 bases of the junction unmatched. The CDR3 protein is CASSPMGQSNQPQHF. CDR3 coding DNA: TGTGCCAGCTCACCAATGGGACAGTCCAATCAGCCCCAGCATTTT.

In this sample, this clone turned up once. The chain has TRBV30 and TRBJ1-3; D ambiguous. CDR1 and CDR2 from the germline V gene are GTSNPN and SVGIG (reference sequence). The V and J ends lost 4 bases and 0 bases respectively, with 7 bases between them. The CDR3 is made up of 13 amino acids. In nucleotides, the CDR3 is TGTGCCTGGACCGGGGACTCTGGAAACACCATATATTTT. This encodes CAWTGDSGNTIYF.

This chain's CDR3 is CASSLGGNTGELFF. CDR3 nucleotide sequence: TGTGCCAGCAGCTTAGGGGGGAACACCGGGGAGCTGTTTTTT. This rearrangement joins TRBV11-3 to TRBJ2-2, with D uncertain. From germline, CDR1 is SGHNT and CDR2 YENEEA. The CDR3 sequence is 14 residues long. With 1 base removed from V and 1 base from J, the gap between germline ends came to 4 bases.